This TCR beta chain comes out of a study of shared clonotypes between healthy human individuals. The length of the CDR3 is 16 residues. J lost 2 bases, V lost 3 bases, and 8 bases had no gene match. In germline, CDR1 is WNHNN, CDR2 SYGVQD (reference sequence). Regarding the study as a whole: Large depth notwithstanding, sorted-subset sequencing proved incomplete by rarefaction. In general, naive subsets displayed greater estimated richness than memory subsets did.

A note on this clone: No antigen is known for it.

Over several immunoSEQ plates, each subset's genomic DNA was distributed in even portions. The table came from immunoSEQ multiplex PCR; TCRdb's copy has only in-frame clones and leaves some out. Found here are roughly 2 million clones, approximately 95% of them singletons; the top ten hold less than 0.15%. The TCR sequence derives from a man aged 18 to 29 in good health. The sample consisted of naive CD4+ T cells sorted from blood. Subset described: CD45RA+ positively selected. This chain connects TRBV10-1 to TRBJ2-3; 7 bases match TRBD2. The CDR3, as DNA: TGCGCCAGCAGTGAAGGTTCGGGGGGATACACAGATACGCAGTATTTT. It translates to CASSEGSGGYTDTQYF.